This is a list of T cell receptor beta chains from one sample in a study of CD8 T cells in Susac syndrome. From the immunoSEQ multiplex PCR reads, TCRdb called clonotypes with MiXCR, one entry per CDR3 protein. The profile shows 170,000 or so distinct CDR3 sequences, around 96% of them singletons. The sequenced material came from CD8+ T cells from PBMCs. The receptors here all came from a human donor with multiple sclerosis. The CDR3 runs from the conserved cysteine through the conserved F or W. The order of the fields is clone size, J gene, D gene, V gene, CDR3 DNA, CDR3 protein. The D gene is left open where the match is weak. Size values are once, few and many counts, or a class for expanded clones, and some rows have none.

abundance: once
j_gene: TRBJ1-1
d_gene: .
v_gene: TRBV27
CDR3nt: TGTGCCAGCAGTTTATGGGACAACACTGAAGCTTTCTTT
CDR3aa: CASSLWDNTEAFF

abundance: .
j_gene: TRBJ2-1
d_gene: TRBD2
v_gene: TRBV20-1
CDR3nt: TGCAGTGCTACGGGACTAGCGGGAGGCGTCAATGAGCAGTTCTTC
CDR3aa: CSATGLAGGVNEQFF

abundance: .
j_gene: TRBJ2-3
d_gene: .
v_gene: TRBV5-1
CDR3nt: TGCGCCAGCAGCTGGGGGCGATTCACAGATACGCAGTATTTT
CDR3aa: CASSWGRFTDTQYF

abundance: .
j_gene: TRBJ2-1
d_gene: .
v_gene: TRBV20-1
CDR3nt: TGCAGTGCTAGAAGTTGGTCTAACAATGAGCAGTTCTTC
CDR3aa: CSARSWSNNEQFF

abundance: .
j_gene: TRBJ2-1
d_gene: TRBD2
v_gene: TRBV9
CDR3nt: TGTGCCAGCAGCGTAGATACTAGCGGGGCCTCGAATGAGCAGTTCTTC
CDR3aa: CASSVDTSGASNEQFF

abundance: .
j_gene: TRBJ1-2
d_gene: .
v_gene: TRBV9
CDR3nt: TGTGCCAGCAGCGCCGGGACAAGGAACTATGGCTACACCTTC
CDR3aa: CASSAGTRNYGYTF

abundance: few
j_gene: TRBJ2-7
d_gene: TRBD1
v_gene: TRBV29-1
CDR3nt: TGCAGCGTTGCGCAGGGGGCGTACGAGCAGTACTTC
CDR3aa: CSVAQGAYEQYF

abundance: .
j_gene: TRBJ2-2
d_gene: .
v_gene: TRBV19
CDR3nt: TGTGCCAGTAGTATCCTAACCCTGGACGCGAACACCGGGGAGCTGTTTTTT
CDR3aa: CASSILTLDANTGELFF

abundance: .
j_gene: TRBJ2-1
d_gene: TRBD2
v_gene: TRBV20-1
CDR3nt: TGCAGTGCTAGAGATACTAGCGGGATTGCTAACAATGAGCAGTTCTTC
CDR3aa: CSARDTSGIANNEQFF

abundance: .
j_gene: TRBJ2-1
d_gene: .
v_gene: TRBV5-4
CDR3nt: TGTGCCAGCAGCTTGGTTCGGGGTACGAACAATGAGCAGTTCTTC
CDR3aa: CASSLVRGTNNEQFF

abundance: .
j_gene: TRBJ1-2
d_gene: TRBD1
v_gene: TRBV2
CDR3nt: TGTGCCAGCAGGGGGACAGGGGGCTCCCCTCCCTTC
CDR3aa: CASRGTGGSPPF

abundance: once
j_gene: TRBJ2-7
d_gene: TRBD1
v_gene: TRBV28
CDR3nt: TGTGCCAGCAGTTTTTACGGGACAGGGCTTTACGAGCAGTACTTC
CDR3aa: CASSFYGTGLYEQYF

abundance: .
j_gene: TRBJ1-1
d_gene: .
v_gene: TRBV4-2
CDR3nt: TGTGCCAGCAGCCAAGATAGGCCGGGAGGAGGCACTGAAGCTTTCTTT
CDR3aa: CASSQDRPGGGTEAFF

abundance: once
j_gene: TRBJ1-1
d_gene: TRBD1
v_gene: TRBV19
CDR3nt: TGTGCCAGTAGTGCGACAGGGGGAAGGAACACTGAAGCTTTCTTT
CDR3aa: CASSATGGRNTEAFF

abundance: once
j_gene: TRBJ2-4
d_gene: .
v_gene: TRBV27
CDR3nt: TGTGCCAGCAGTCCCGGGTCCAGGGACATTCAGTACTTC
CDR3aa: CASSPGSRDIQYF

abundance: once
j_gene: TRBJ2-3
d_gene: TRBD2
v_gene: TRBV9
CDR3nt: TGTGCCAGCAGCGAAGCGGGGGGGCGCACAGATACGCAGTATTTT
CDR3aa: CASSEAGGRTDTQYF

abundance: .
j_gene: TRBJ1-5
d_gene: .
v_gene: TRBV25-1
CDR3nt: TGTGCCAGCAGTGGGTCAGGAATGGGCAATCAGCCCCAGCATTTT
CDR3aa: CASSGSGMGNQPQHF

abundance: .
j_gene: TRBJ2-3
d_gene: .
v_gene: TRBV11-2
CDR3nt: TGTGCCAGCAGCCAACTAAGCACAGATACGCAGTATTTT
CDR3aa: CASSQLSTDTQYF

abundance: .
j_gene: TRBJ2-3
d_gene: .
v_gene: TRBV11-2
CDR3nt: TGTGCCAGCAGCCAATTCGGAGGGACCACCCGCACAGATACGCAGTATTTT
CDR3aa: CASSQFGGTTRTDTQYF

abundance: .
j_gene: TRBJ2-7
d_gene: TRBD2
v_gene: TRBV27
CDR3nt: TGTGCCAGCAGTTCCGGGACTAGCGGGGACGAGCAGTACTTC
CDR3aa: CASSSGTSGDEQYF

abundance: .
j_gene: TRBJ1-2
d_gene: .
v_gene: TRBV12-3/TRBV12-4
CDR3nt: TGTGCCAGCAGTTTAGCAGGCGGGGGGGCAGCTAACTATGGCTACACCTTC
CDR3aa: CASSLAGGGAANYGYTF

abundance: .
j_gene: TRBJ2-7
d_gene: .
v_gene: TRBV7-9
CDR3nt: TGTGCCAGCAGCTTAGGGAAGAACGAGCAGTACTTC
CDR3aa: CASSLGKNEQYF

abundance: .
j_gene: TRBJ1-2
d_gene: .
v_gene: TRBV6-6
CDR3nt: TGTGCCAGCATTCCCACGAGTGGGGATTATGGCTACACCTTC
CDR3aa: CASIPTSGDYGYTF

abundance: .
j_gene: TRBJ2-2
d_gene: TRBD2
v_gene: TRBV12-3/TRBV12-4
CDR3nt: TGTGCCAGCAGGCCCGCAGCGGGAGGGGCCGGGGAGCTGTTTTTT
CDR3aa: CASRPAAGGAGELFF

abundance: .
j_gene: TRBJ1-1
d_gene: .
v_gene: TRBV4-1
CDR3nt: TGCGCCAGCAGCCAAGCCCGTGGACGGGAAGCTTTCTTT
CDR3aa: CASSQARGREAFF

abundance: .
j_gene: TRBJ1-1
d_gene: TRBD1
v_gene: TRBV4-1
CDR3nt: TGCGCCAGCAGCCAAGCCCCGACAGGGGACGCTGAAGCTTTCTTT
CDR3aa: CASSQAPTGDAEAFF

abundance: .
j_gene: TRBJ1-1
d_gene: .
v_gene: TRBV29-1
CDR3nt: TGCAGCGTTGAGGGGACTGACAGCTCGAACACTGAAGCTTTCTTT
CDR3aa: CSVEGTDSSNTEAFF

abundance: .
j_gene: TRBJ2-5
d_gene: .
v_gene: TRBV12-3/TRBV12-4
CDR3nt: TGTGCCAGCAGCCCCCACAAGGCGCGGAATCAAGAGACCCAGTACTTC
CDR3aa: CASSPHKARNQETQYF

abundance: .
j_gene: TRBJ2-1
d_gene: .
v_gene: TRBV3-1
CDR3nt: TGTGCCAGCAGCCAACTCCGGGCCCTCAATGAGCAGTTCTTC
CDR3aa: CASSQLRALNEQFF

abundance: once
j_gene: TRBJ1-5
d_gene: .
v_gene: TRBV24-1
CDR3nt: TGTGCCACCTTCTCCCCCAACCAGAATCAGCCCCAGCATTTT
CDR3aa: CATFSPNQNQPQHF

abundance: .
j_gene: TRBJ2-1
d_gene: TRBD1
v_gene: TRBV5-6
CDR3nt: TGTGCCAGCAGCATAACCGGACAGGGTTCACTCTCGGAGCAGTTCTTC
CDR3aa: CASSITGQGSLSEQFF

abundance: .
j_gene: TRBJ1-5
d_gene: .
v_gene: TRBV21-1
CDR3nt: TGTGCCAGCAGCAACACCTACCCGGGGCGCCGATGCAATCAGCCCCAGCATTTT
CDR3aa: CASSNTYPGRRCNQPQHF

abundance: .
j_gene: TRBJ2-2
d_gene: TRBD2
v_gene: TRBV7-8
CDR3nt: TGTGCCAGCAGCCCCCCAGCGGGGGGGCGTAACGGGGAGCTGTTTTTT
CDR3aa: CASSPPAGGRNGELFF

abundance: .
j_gene: TRBJ1-6
d_gene: .
v_gene: TRBV3-1
CDR3nt: TGTGCCAGCAGCCAAGATTTGGGGGCGTCCTATAATTCACCCCTCCACTTT
CDR3aa: CASSQDLGASYNSPLHF

abundance: once
j_gene: TRBJ2-5
d_gene: TRBD2
v_gene: TRBV29-1
CDR3nt: TGCAGCGCTAACGGACTAGCGGGGGAGACCCAGTACTTC
CDR3aa: CSANGLAGETQYF

abundance: .
j_gene: TRBJ1-4
d_gene: TRBD1
v_gene: TRBV5-1
CDR3nt: TGCGCCAGCAGCTTGGAGTCAGGGGGCCGACGGAATGAAAAACTGTTTTTT
CDR3aa: CASSLESGGRRNEKLFF

abundance: .
j_gene: TRBJ2-5
d_gene: .
v_gene: TRBV6-5
CDR3nt: TGTGCCAGTAGACACTACGAGCAAGAGACCCAGTACTTC
CDR3aa: CASRHYEQETQYF

abundance: .
j_gene: TRBJ2-7
d_gene: TRBD1
v_gene: TRBV9
CDR3nt: TGTGCCAGCAGCTCGGGACAGGGGTACTACGAGCAGTACTTC
CDR3aa: CASSSGQGYYEQYF

abundance: once
j_gene: TRBJ1-2
d_gene: .
v_gene: TRBV9
CDR3nt: TGTGCCAGCAGCGCCGGACTCCTTAACTATGGCTACACCTTC
CDR3aa: CASSAGLLNYGYTF

abundance: .
j_gene: TRBJ2-6
d_gene: .
v_gene: TRBV7-9
CDR3nt: TGTGCCAGCACCCGGGGATTTGGGGCCAACGTCCTGACTTTC
CDR3aa: CASTRGFGANVLTF

abundance: few
j_gene: TRBJ2-1
d_gene: .
v_gene: TRBV6-2/TRBV6-3
CDR3nt: TGTGCCAGCAGTTCTCCCAATGAGCAGTTCTTC
CDR3aa: CASSSPNEQFF

abundance: .
j_gene: TRBJ2-2
d_gene: .
v_gene: TRBV27
CDR3nt: TGTGCCAGCACCGCGAACACCGGGGAGCTGTTTTTT
CDR3aa: CASTANTGELFF

abundance: .
j_gene: TRBJ1-2
d_gene: .
v_gene: TRBV27
CDR3nt: TGTGCCAGCAGTTTAGGCGCTAACTATGGCTACACCTTC
CDR3aa: CASSLGANYGYTF

abundance: .
j_gene: TRBJ2-1
d_gene: TRBD2
v_gene: TRBV7-9
CDR3nt: TGTGCCAGCAGCTCCCGACTAGCGGGAGACCCCTACAATGAGCAGTTCTTC
CDR3aa: CASSSRLAGDPYNEQFF

abundance: .
j_gene: TRBJ1-1
d_gene: .
v_gene: TRBV7-2
CDR3nt: TGTGCCAGCAGCTTAGATGGAGGGCCCACTGAAGCTTTCTTT
CDR3aa: CASSLDGGPTEAFF

abundance: .
j_gene: TRBJ2-4
d_gene: .
v_gene: TRBV6-1
CDR3nt: TGTGCCAGCAGTGAAGTAGGGGCCGTCCAGTACTTC
CDR3aa: CASSEVGAVQYF

abundance: .
j_gene: TRBJ2-3
d_gene: .
v_gene: TRBV13
CDR3nt: TGTGCCAGCAGCCCCAACTTGGACACAGATACGCAGTATTTT
CDR3aa: CASSPNLDTDTQYF

abundance: few
j_gene: TRBJ2-1
d_gene: TRBD1
v_gene: TRBV7-9
CDR3nt: TGTGCCAGCAGCTTGGGGGCAGGGGGTGAGCAGTTCTTC
CDR3aa: CASSLGAGGEQFF

abundance: .
j_gene: TRBJ2-1
d_gene: .
v_gene: TRBV7-2
CDR3nt: TGTGCCAGCAGCTTAGCTGGGACTTTAGACAATGAGCAGTTCTTC
CDR3aa: CASSLAGTLDNEQFF

abundance: .
j_gene: TRBJ1-5
d_gene: .
v_gene: TRBV20-1
CDR3nt: TGCAGTGCTGGACCGACAGGAAGCAATCAGCCCCAGCATTTT
CDR3aa: CSAGPTGSNQPQHF

abundance: .
j_gene: TRBJ2-1
d_gene: .
v_gene: TRBV7-9
CDR3nt: TGTGCCAGCAGCTTAGATGGATCTACAGAGTTCTTC
CDR3aa: CASSLDGSTEFF

abundance: .
j_gene: TRBJ2-1
d_gene: .
v_gene: TRBV7-9
CDR3nt: TGTGCCAGCTCCGACTGGGAGCAGTTCTTC
CDR3aa: CASSDWEQFF

abundance: .
j_gene: TRBJ2-1
d_gene: .
v_gene: TRBV20-1
CDR3nt: TGCAGTCCGGAAGCGCAGACCGTCTACAATGAGCAGTTCTTC
CDR3aa: CSPEAQTVYNEQFF

abundance: few
j_gene: TRBJ2-2
d_gene: .
v_gene: TRBV29-1
CDR3nt: TGCAGCGTTTATAATACCGGGGAGCTGTTTTTT
CDR3aa: CSVYNTGELFF